Listed here are 29 T cell receptor beta chains from one sample, sequenced in a study of cytomegalovirus exposure and HLA in healthy donors. Vbeta (60) and Jbeta (13) primers were used in the PCR. Repertoires were generated with immunoSEQ multiplex PCR, while TCRdb's copy carries only in-frame clones and drops some. The table lists about 84,000 clones. Sequenced sample: PBMCs. These TCRs come from a man in his fifties in good health and CMV-seronegative.

The V and J genes are TRBV5-4 and TRBJ1-2; D may be TRBD1 (6 bases). The ends were cut back, 0 bases at V and 5 bases at J, with 14 bases in the middle. The CDR3 consists of 15 residues. Germline CDR1 is SGHNT and CDR2 is YYREEE (reference sequence). CDR3 sequence reads: CASSLVAGRGYGYTF. Written as DNA, the CDR3 is TGTGCCAGCAGCTTGGTCGCAGGGAGGGGGTATGGCTACACCTTC.

The J gene is TRBJ1-3, the V gene TRBV9, with no clear D. In germline, CDR1 is SGDLS, CDR2 YYNGEE. CDR3 size: 14 residues. The ends were cut back, 0 bases at V and 4 bases at J, with 8 bases in the middle. The CDR3 is CASSVETAGNTIYF. CDR3 DNA: TGTGCCAGCAGCGTAGAAACCGCGGGAAACACCATATATTTT.

This chain uses TRBV6-5 with TRBJ2-2; the D is unclear. This CDR3 is 14 amino acids long. The V end was cut by 2 bases, the J end by 5 bases, with 9 bases between. The germline V gene has CDR1 MNHEY and CDR2 SVGAGI. The CDR3 nucleotides are TGTGCCAGCAGTTACGGGCAGGAAACCGGGGAGCTGTTTTTT. Translation gives CASSYGQETGELFF.

V and J are TRBV18 and TRBJ2-7; a weak D match, TRBD2 (6 bases). Germline V CDR1 and CDR2: KGHSH, LQKENI. V shed 2 bases and J shed 2 bases, with 13 bases lying between them. The CDR3 is 15 amino acids. For the CDR3, the DNA is TGTGCCAGCTCACCATCGGAGGGGTCTACCTACGAGCAGTACTTC. Protein product: CASSPSEGSTYEQYF.

This sequence joins TRBV27 and TRBJ1-6, with 7 bases identical to TRBD1. This CDR3 has 15 residues. The V segment lost 6 bases and the J segment 8 bases; nucleotides outside the gene matches: 10. Looked up from germline, CDR1 is MNHEY and CDR2 is SMNVEV (reference sequence). The CDR3 region has the DNA TGTGCCAGCAGCCCAGGGGGAATAAGGGATTCACCCCTCCACTTT. It yields the protein CASSPGGIRDSPLHF.

J is TRBJ2-1 and V is TRBV19; D is possibly TRBD2 (6 bases). V shed 5 bases and J shed 3 bases, with 11 bases lying between them. Germline CDR1 LNHDA, CDR2 SQIVND (reference sequence). The CDR3 length is 14 residues. The CDR3 DNA is TGTGCCAGTAGTGGCGGGGCGCTCTACAATGAGCAGTTCTTC. Amino acid sequence: CASSGGALYNEQFF.

The chain joins TRBV28 to TRBJ1-1, with D possibly TRBD1 on 6 matching bases. Germline lookup yields CDR1 MDHEN and CDR2 SYDVKM. The CDR3 length is 12 residues. Trimming left V 11 bases short and J 1 base short, with 11 bases between. In nucleotides, the CDR3 is TGTGCCCTAGGGGGACGGAACACTGAAGCTTTCTTT. This codes for CALGGRNTEAFF.

The chain has TRBV7-9 and TRBJ1-1; weak D call: TRBD1 (5 bases). The V end lost 5 bases, the J end lost 1 base, and 14 bases lay between the germline ends. Germline CDR1 reads SEHNR; CDR2 reads FQNEAQ (reference sequence). This CDR3 spans 15 amino acids. CDR3 nucleotide sequence: TGTGCCAGCAGCCCCGACAGCTACAAGAACACTGAAGCTTTCTTT. Its translation is CASSPDSYKNTEAFF.

The chain uses TRBV29-1 and TRBJ2-7; 7 positions agree with TRBD1. The CDR3 is made up of 15 amino acids. The V segment lost 3 bases and the J segment 2 bases; nucleotides outside the gene matches: 10. Germline assignment: CDR1 SQVTM and CDR2 ANQGSEA. The CDR3 protein is CSVEQGQLNAYEQYF. The DNA of the CDR3 is TGCAGCGTTGAGCAGGGACAGCTTAATGCCTACGAGCAGTACTTC.

The chain combines TRBV9 with TRBJ2-3; TRBD1 matches 9 bases. The CDR3 extends over 14 amino acids. The germline CDR1 and CDR2 sequences are SGDLS and YYNGEE. V lost 0 bases and J lost 6; bases outside the gene matches: 2. The CDR3 spells CASSVGGQGDTQYF. For the CDR3, the DNA is TGTGCCAGCAGCGTAGGGGGACAGGGCGATACGCAGTATTTT.

The rearrangement uses TRBV27 and TRBJ1-5, with no clear D. Per the germline V gene, CDR1 is MNHEY and CDR2 is SMNVEV (reference sequence). The CDR3 has 13 residues. The V gene lost 4 bases and the J gene lost 0 bases, with 4 bases spanning the gap. This CDR3 reads CASSSFSNQPQHF. CDR3 DNA sequence: TGTGCCAGCAGTTCCTTTAGCAATCAGCCCCAGCATTTT.

The V and J genes are TRBV18 and TRBJ1-6; tentatively, D is TRBD1 (5 bases). Trimming pared 1 base from V and 6 bases from J, leaving 19 bases between. CDR1 and CDR2 from the germline V gene are KGHSH and LQKENI. The CDR3 extends over 18 amino acids. The DNA for the CDR3 is TGTGCCAGCTCACCACGGTTTGCTGGGGGGAGCCTTAATTCACCCCTCCACTTT. The encoded protein is CASSPRFAGGSLNSPLHF.

This chain links TRBV7-2 with TRBJ2-3, with TRBD2 matching 15 bases. The germline V gene has CDR1 SGHTA and CDR2 FQGNSA. Germline trimming cut 4 bases from V and 8 bases from J; bases unmatched to any gene: 7. The CDR3 covers 16 residues. The CDR3 nucleotides are TGTGCCAGCAGCTGGACTAGCGGGGGGGCTTTGGGTACGCAGTATTTT. This codes for CASSWTSGGALGTQYF.

V usage is TRBV28 and J usage is TRBJ1-1; 8 nucleotides line up with TRBD1. After removal of 1 base from V and 5 bases from J, the junction contained 6 bases not matched to a gene. Germline loops: CDR1 MDHEN, CDR2 SYDVKM. The CDR3 has 15 residues. As DNA, the CDR3 is TGTGCCAGCAGTTTATTTGACAGGGGAGGAACTGAAGCTTTCTTT. Its translation is CASSLFDRGGTEAFF.

The CDR3 DNA reads TGTGCCAGCAGCCCCCGGGGTCGAGGAGCTTTCTTT. It codes for CASSPRGRGAFF. V is TRBV5-6 and J is TRBJ1-1; D gene ambiguous. The CDR3 has 12 residues. The V end was cut by 4 bases, the J end by 10 bases, with 14 bases between. CDR1 is SGHDT, CDR2 YYEEEE, per germline.

This chain links TRBV5-5 with TRBJ2-3; TRBD1 agrees at 8 bases. Trimming took 2 bases from V and 5 from J; bases not matched to a gene: 10. Germline loops: CDR1 SGHKS, CDR2 YYEKEE (reference sequence). The CDR3 consists of 16 residues. The chain's CDR3 is CASSLTRQGLRDTQYF. The DNA of the CDR3 is TGTGCCAGCAGCTTAACCCGACAGGGGTTGAGAGATACGCAGTATTTT.

The chain joins TRBV29-1 to TRBJ1-2, with D tentatively TRBD1 (5 bases). CDR1 SQVTM and CDR2 ANQGSEA come from the germline V gene. V lost 2 bases, J lost 4 bases, and 14 bases lay in between. The CDR3 sequence is 14 residues long. The CDR3 sequence: CSVEPGRGGYGYTF. As DNA, the CDR3 is TGCAGCGTTGAACCCGGCCGCGGGGGCTATGGCTACACCTTC.

The J gene is TRBJ2-1, the V gene TRBV7-9; weak D call: TRBD2 (6 bases). Germline V CDR1 and CDR2: SEHNR, FQNEAQ (reference sequence). The CDR3 is 16 amino acids. Trimming took 2 bases from V and 4 from J, leaving 15 bases between them. CDR3 sequence: CASSLSLADLYNEQFF. CDR3 coding DNA: TGTGCCAGCAGCTTAAGTTTAGCGGACTTATACAATGAGCAGTTCTTC.

The chain uses TRBV18 and TRBJ2-5, with D perhaps matching TRBD1 (6 bases). CDR3 length: 14 amino acids. The V gene's germline CDR1 is KGHSH and CDR2 LQKENI. Trimming stripped 3 bases from V and 5 bases from J, with 13 bases between. The DNA for the CDR3 is TGTGCCAGCTCACCGAACAGGGCGGCGGAGACCCAGTACTTC. As protein: CASSPNRAAETQYF.

The rearrangement joins TRBV28 to TRBJ2-7; 9 bases map to TRBD1. The V and J ends lost 7 bases and 6 bases, in that order; junction bases with no gene match: 10. Germline V gene lookup returns CDR1 MDHEN and CDR2 SYDVKM. This CDR3 comprises 14 residues. The CDR3 loop reads CASTLQGAAIEQYF. The CDR3 nucleotides are TGTGCCAGCACCTTACAGGGGGCGGCGATCGAGCAGTACTTC. Filled out from reference TRBV28 and TRBJ2-7, the complete variable domain reads DVKVTQSSRYLVKRTGEKVFLECVQDMDHENMFWYRQDPGLGLRLIYFSYDVKMKEKGDIPEGYSVSREKKERFSLILESASTNQTSMYLCASTLQGAAIEQYFGPGTRLTVT.

The chain recombines TRBV19 with TRBJ1-5, with 7 bases matching TRBD1. The V gene end was trimmed by 5 bases and the J gene end by 6 bases; junction bases not matched to a gene: 10. The CDR3 runs 15 residues. Germline values: CDR1 LNHDA, CDR2 SQIVND (reference sequence). The CDR3 nucleotides read TGTGCCAGTAGTCCCGACAGGGCACGGGTTCAGCCCCAGCATTTT. It yields the protein CASSPDRARVQPQHF.

The chain couples TRBV6-6 to TRBJ2-7, with 10 nucleotides matching TRBD1. The CDR3 consists of 16 residues. Trimming removed 2 bases from V and 7 bases from J; junction bases left unmatched: 11. Germline lookup yields CDR1 MNHNY and CDR2 SVGAGI (reference sequence). CDR3 region: CASSYPGTGVRGEQYF. CDR3 bases: TGTGCCAGCAGTTACCCCGGGACAGGGGTTAGAGGAGAGCAGTACTTC.

The chain links TRBV4-3 to TRBJ2-7; D is undetermined. The CDR3 covers 15 residues. Germline lookup yields CDR1 LGHNA and CDR2 YSLEER. V shed 0 bases and J shed 3 bases, with 12 bases lying between them. CDR3 in amino acids: CASSQDTRPGYEQYF. CDR3 nucleotide sequence: TGCGCCAGCAGCCAAGATACGAGACCAGGCTACGAGCAGTACTTC.

The chain recombines TRBV7-8 with TRBJ2-1, with 12 bases identical to TRBD2. Germline V gene data show CDR1 as SGHVS and CDR2 as FQNEAQ. Trimming took 6 bases from V and 7 from J; bases not matched to a gene: 13. The CDR3 covers 17 residues. Here the CDR3 reads CASREKRTSGDRNEQFF. CDR3 bases: TGTGCCAGCAGGGAAAAGCGGACTAGCGGGGACCGTAATGAGCAGTTCTTC.

The J gene is TRBJ2-5, the V gene TRBV5-1; D perhaps matches TRBD2 (5 bases). Germline V CDR1 and CDR2: SGHRS, YFSETQ. This CDR3 comprises 15 residues. The germline V and J ends were trimmed by 4 bases and 4 bases, with 17 bases remaining between them. This CDR3 is CASSIVAGSGETQYF. The CDR3 DNA reads as TGCGCCAGCAGCATTGTTGCGGGCTCAGGAGAGACCCAGTACTTC. Together with reference TRBV5-1 and TRBJ2-5, the CDR3 gives the full variable domain: KAGVTQTPRYLIKTRGQQVTLSCSPISGHRSVSWYQQTPGQGLQFLFEYFSETQRNKGNFPGRFSGRQFSNSRSEMNVSTLELGDSALYLCASSIVAGSGETQYFGPGTRLLVL.

The chain carries TRBV19 and TRBJ2-1, with 8 bases matching TRBD1. The CDR3 is 14 amino acids. Germline loops: CDR1 LNHDA, CDR2 SQIVND (reference sequence). The V segment lost 7 bases and the J segment 7 bases; nucleotides outside the gene matches: 9. The CDR3 coding sequence is TGTGCCAGTAATGGGGCAGGGGGCGCAAATGAGCAGTTCTTC. Translating it yields CASNGAGGANEQFF.

The chain links TRBV9 to TRBJ1-1; TRBD1 matches 7 bases. Germline CDR1 reads SGDLS; CDR2 reads YYNGEE. The CDR3 is 16 amino acids. J lost 6 bases, V lost 0 bases, and 11 bases had no gene match. CDR3 in amino acids: CASSVDVRGRNSEAFF. The CDR3 DNA follows: TGTGCCAGCAGCGTAGACGTGAGGGGGCGGAATTCTGAAGCTTTCTTT.

The rearrangement uses TRBV19 and TRBJ1-2; D call uncertain. V was shortened by 6 bases and J by 4 bases, with 9 bases between the two germline ends. Per germline, CDR1 LNHDA and CDR2 SQIVND (reference sequence). CDR3 length equals 12 residues. CDR3 region: CASRLDGYGYTF. The DNA of the CDR3 is TGTGCCAGTAGGCTAGACGGCTATGGCTACACCTTC.

J is TRBJ2-7 and V is TRBV10-3, with a possible D match to TRBD2 (6 bases). Trimming removed 2 bases from V and 5 bases from J, with 13 bases in between. The length of the CDR3 is 14 residues. The V gene's germline CDR1 is ENHRY and CDR2 SYGVKD. CDR3 loop: CAISELEGMHEQYF. CDR3 coding DNA: TGTGCCATCAGTGAGCTGGAGGGAATGCACGAGCAGTACTTC.